These 5 T cell receptor beta chains were all obtained from the same sample, sequenced in a study of T cell responses to AZD1222 COVID-19 vaccine. Produced via immunoSEQ multiplex PCR; TCRdb's table is partial and in-frame only. The repertoire consists of more than 50,000 clones, with 70% to 80% occurring once and the leading ten covering roughly 25%. Sequences were derived from peripheral blood, sampled on day 0 of MenACWY control vaccination. These receptors were collected from an adult in good health.

V gene TRBV2 combines with J gene TRBJ1-2; no definite D call. The CDR3 totals 14 residues. The V gene lost 6 bases and the J gene lost 5 bases, with 16 bases spanning the gap. Germline loops: CDR1 SNHLY, CDR2 FYNNEI. The DNA of the CDR3 is TGTGCCAGCAGAGACCGATCGTCACTTTATGGCTACACCTTC. Residues: CASRDRSSLYGYTF.

The J gene is TRBJ1-1, the V gene TRBV3-1 (or the pseudogene TRBV3-2); 7 nucleotides line up with TRBD1. V trimming: 0 bases; J trimming: 5 bases; junction bases outside the gene matches: 6. The V gene's germline CDR1 is LGHDT and CDR2 YNNKEL (reference sequence). The CDR3 has 15 amino acids. The CDR3 is CASSQDPGQRTEAFF. As DNA, the CDR3 is TGTGCCAGCAGCCAAGACCCGGGACAGCGGACTGAAGCTTTCTTT.

V is TRBV5-1 and J is TRBJ2-7; 8 positions agree with TRBD1. This CDR3 region has 12 residues. The V segment lost 1 base and the J segment 6 bases; nucleotides outside the gene matches: 0. Germline assignment: CDR1 SGHRS and CDR2 YFSETQ. DNA for the CDR3: TGCGCCAGCAGCTTGACAGGGGGCGAGCAGTACTTC. Translating it yields CASSLTGGEQYF.

This chain connects TRBV5-1 to TRBJ2-5; 7 bases match TRBD2. The CDR3 spans 17 residues. Germline V gene sequence: CDR1 SGHRS, CDR2 YFSETQ. Losses at the gene ends were 0 bases for V and 5 bases for J; bases not matched to a gene: 13. The CDR3 is CASSLGRGAGARETQYF. CDR3 bases: TGCGCCAGCAGCTTGGGGCGCGGGGCGGGAGCTCGGGAGACCCAGTACTTC.

This chain uses TRBV5-1 with TRBJ2-1; 7 nucleotides match TRBD2. The V segment lost 2 bases and the J segment 4 bases; nucleotides outside the gene matches: 6. The CDR3 runs 15 residues. Germline V gene sequence: CDR1 SGHRS, CDR2 YFSETQ. CDR3 sequence (DNA): TGCGCCAGCAGCTTAACGGGAGGCGTATACAATGAGCAGTTCTTC. Encoded protein: CASSLTGGVYNEQFF. Combining the CDR3 with reference TRBV5-1 and TRBJ2-1 gives the whole variable domain KAGVTQTPRYLIKTRGQQVTLSCSPISGHRSVSWYQQTPGQGLQFLFEYFSETQRNKGNFPGRFSGRQFSNSRSEMNVSTLELGDSALYLCASSLTGGVYNEQFFGPGTRLTVL.